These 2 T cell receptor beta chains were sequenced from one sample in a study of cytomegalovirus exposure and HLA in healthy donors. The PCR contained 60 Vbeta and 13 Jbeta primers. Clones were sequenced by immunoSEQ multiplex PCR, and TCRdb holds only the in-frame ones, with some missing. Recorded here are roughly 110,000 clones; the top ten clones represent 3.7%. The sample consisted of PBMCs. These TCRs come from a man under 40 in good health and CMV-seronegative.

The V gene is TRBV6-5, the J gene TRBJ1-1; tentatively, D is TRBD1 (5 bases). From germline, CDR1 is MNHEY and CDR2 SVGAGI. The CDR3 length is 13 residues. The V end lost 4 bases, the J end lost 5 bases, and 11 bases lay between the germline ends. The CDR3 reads CASSSTGGTEAFF. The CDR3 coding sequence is TGTGCCAGCAGTTCCACAGGTGGAACTGAAGCTTTCTTT.

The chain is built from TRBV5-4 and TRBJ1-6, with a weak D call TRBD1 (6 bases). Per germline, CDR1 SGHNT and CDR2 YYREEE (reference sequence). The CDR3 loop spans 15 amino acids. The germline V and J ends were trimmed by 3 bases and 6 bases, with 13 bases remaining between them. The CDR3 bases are TGTGCCAGCAGCTCCTACAGGGATGGTAATTCACCCCTCCACTTT. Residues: CASSSYRDGNSPLHF.